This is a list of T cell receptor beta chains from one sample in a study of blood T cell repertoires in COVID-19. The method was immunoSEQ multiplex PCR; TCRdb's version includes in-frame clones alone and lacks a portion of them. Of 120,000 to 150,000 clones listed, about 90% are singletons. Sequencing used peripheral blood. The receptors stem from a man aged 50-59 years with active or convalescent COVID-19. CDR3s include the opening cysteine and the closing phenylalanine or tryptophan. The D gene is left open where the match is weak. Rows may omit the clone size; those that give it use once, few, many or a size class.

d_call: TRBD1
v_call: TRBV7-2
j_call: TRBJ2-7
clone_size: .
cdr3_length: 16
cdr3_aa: CASSPPGQGKAYEQYF
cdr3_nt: TGTGCCAGCAGCCCCCCGGGACAGGGGAAGGCCTACGAGCAGTACTTC

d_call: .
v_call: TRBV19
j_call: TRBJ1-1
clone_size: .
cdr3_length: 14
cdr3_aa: CASSSGLQNTEAFF
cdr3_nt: TGTGCCAGTAGTAGCGGACTGCAGAACACTGAAGCTTTCTTT

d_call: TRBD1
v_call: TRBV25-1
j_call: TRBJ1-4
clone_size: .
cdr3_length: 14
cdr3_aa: CASSEWSGGGKLFF
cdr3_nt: TGTGCCAGCAGTGAATGGTCAGGGGGCGGAAAACTGTTTTTT

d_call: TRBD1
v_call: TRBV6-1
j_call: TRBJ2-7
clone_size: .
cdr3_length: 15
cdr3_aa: CASSEAGTGGYEQYF
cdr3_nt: TGTGCCAGCAGTGAAGCGGGGACAGGGGGCTACGAGCAGTACTTC

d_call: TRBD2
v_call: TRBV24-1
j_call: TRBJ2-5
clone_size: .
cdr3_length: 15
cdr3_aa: CATSDFGLAGETQYF
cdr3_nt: TGTGCCACCAGTGATTTCGGGCTAGCGGGAGAGACCCAGTACTTC

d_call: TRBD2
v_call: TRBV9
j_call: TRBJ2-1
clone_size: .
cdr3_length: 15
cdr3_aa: CASSETGREIGEQFF
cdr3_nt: TGTGCCAGCAGCGAGACGGGGCGGGAGATTGGTGAGCAGTTCTTC

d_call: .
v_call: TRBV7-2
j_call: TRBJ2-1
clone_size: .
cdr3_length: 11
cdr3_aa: CASSPRYEQFF
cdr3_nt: TGTGCCAGCAGCCCTAGGTATGAGCAGTTCTTC

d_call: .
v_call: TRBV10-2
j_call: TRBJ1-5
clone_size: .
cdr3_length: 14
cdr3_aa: CASRGHGGNQPQHF
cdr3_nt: TGCGCCAGCAGGGGACATGGAGGCAATCAGCCCCAGCATTTT

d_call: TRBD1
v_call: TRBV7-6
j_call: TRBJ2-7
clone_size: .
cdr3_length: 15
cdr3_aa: CASSLVWTGVNEQYF
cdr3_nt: TGTGCCAGCAGCTTAGTCTGGACAGGGGTTAACGAGCAGTACTTC

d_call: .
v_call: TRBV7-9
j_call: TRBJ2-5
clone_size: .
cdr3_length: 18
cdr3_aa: CASSFKGVGTAVPETQYF
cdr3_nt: TGTGCCAGCAGCTTCAAGGGGGTTGGGACCGCCGTGCCCGAGACCCAGTACTTC

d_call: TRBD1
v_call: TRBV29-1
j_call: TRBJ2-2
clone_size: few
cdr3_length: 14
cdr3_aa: CSVGQGANTGELFF
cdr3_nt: TGCAGCGTGGGACAGGGGGCGAACACCGGGGAGCTGTTTTTT

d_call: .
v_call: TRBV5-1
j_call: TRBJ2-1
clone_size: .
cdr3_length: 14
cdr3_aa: CASSLTVSYNEQFF
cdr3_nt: TGCGCCAGCAGCTTGACAGTATCCTACAATGAGCAGTTCTTC

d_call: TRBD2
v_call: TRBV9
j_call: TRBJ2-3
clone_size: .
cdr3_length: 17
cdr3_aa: CASSSRTSGGSTDTQYF
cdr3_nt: TGTGCCAGCAGCTCAAGGACTAGCGGGGGATCCACAGATACGCAGTATTTT

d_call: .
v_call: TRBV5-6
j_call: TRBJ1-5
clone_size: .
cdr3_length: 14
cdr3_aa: CASTLKSSNQPQHF
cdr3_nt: TGTGCCAGCACCCTCAAGAGTAGCAATCAGCCCCAGCATTTT

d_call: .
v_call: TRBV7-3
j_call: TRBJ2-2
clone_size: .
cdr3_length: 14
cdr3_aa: CASRITGNTGELFF
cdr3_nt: TGTGCCAGCAGAATTACAGGGAACACCGGGGAGCTGTTTTTT

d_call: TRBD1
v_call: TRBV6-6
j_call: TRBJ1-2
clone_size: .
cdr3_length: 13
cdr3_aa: CASSPQGNYGYTF
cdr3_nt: TGTGCCAGCAGTCCACAGGGGAACTATGGCTACACCTTC

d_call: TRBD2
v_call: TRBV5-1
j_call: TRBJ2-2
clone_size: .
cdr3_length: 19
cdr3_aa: CASSLVSTSGRAITGELFF
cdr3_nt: TGCGCCAGCAGCTTGGTTTCGACTAGCGGGAGGGCTATCACCGGGGAGCTGTTTTTT

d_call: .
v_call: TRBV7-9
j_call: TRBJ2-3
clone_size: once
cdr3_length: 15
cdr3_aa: CASSLRQTSTDTQYF
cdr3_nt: TGTGCCAGCAGCTTAAGACAGACTAGCACAGATACGCAGTATTTT

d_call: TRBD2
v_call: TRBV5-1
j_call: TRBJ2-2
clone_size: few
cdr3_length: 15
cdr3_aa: CASSSGLAATGELFF
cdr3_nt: TGCGCCAGCAGCTCCGGACTAGCAGCCACCGGGGAGCTGTTTTTT

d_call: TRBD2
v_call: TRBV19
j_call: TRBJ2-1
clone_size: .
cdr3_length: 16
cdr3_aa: CASSLNGLAGGVEQFF
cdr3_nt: TGTGCCAGTAGTCTCAACGGGCTAGCGGGAGGGGTTGAGCAGTTCTTC

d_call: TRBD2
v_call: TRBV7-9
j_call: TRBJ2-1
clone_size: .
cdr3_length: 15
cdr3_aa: CATSGLAGNYNEQFF
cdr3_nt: TGTGCCACCTCGGGACTAGCGGGAAACTACAATGAGCAGTTCTTC

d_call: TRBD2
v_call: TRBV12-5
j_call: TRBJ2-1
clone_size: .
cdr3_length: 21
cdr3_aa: CASGLVPPLDGREYDYNEQFF
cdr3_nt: TGTGCTAGTGGTTTGGTACCCCCACTAGACGGGCGGGAGTATGACTACAATGAGCAGTTCTTC

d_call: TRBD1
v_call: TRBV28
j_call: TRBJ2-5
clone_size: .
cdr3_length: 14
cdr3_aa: CASRGTGNQETQYF
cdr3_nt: TGTGCCAGCAGAGGGACAGGGAACCAAGAGACCCAGTACTTC

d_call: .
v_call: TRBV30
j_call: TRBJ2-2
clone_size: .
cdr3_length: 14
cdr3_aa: CAWSSGLPAGELFF
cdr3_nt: TGTGCCTGGTCGTCGGGACTTCCAGCCGGGGAGCTGTTTTTT

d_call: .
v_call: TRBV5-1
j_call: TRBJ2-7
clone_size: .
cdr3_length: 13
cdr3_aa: CASSQMADYEQYF
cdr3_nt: TGCGCCAGCAGCCAGATGGCGGACTACGAGCAGTACTTC

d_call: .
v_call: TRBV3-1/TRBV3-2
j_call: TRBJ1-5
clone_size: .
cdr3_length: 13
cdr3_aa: CASSQDEGQPQHF
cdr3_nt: TGTGCCAGCAGCCAAGATGAGGGACAGCCCCAGCATTTT

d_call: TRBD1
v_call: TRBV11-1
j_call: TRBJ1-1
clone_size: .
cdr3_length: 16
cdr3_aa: CASSTTTGVRGTEAFF
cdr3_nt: TGTGCCAGCAGCACCACGACAGGGGTACGAGGCACTGAAGCTTTCTTT

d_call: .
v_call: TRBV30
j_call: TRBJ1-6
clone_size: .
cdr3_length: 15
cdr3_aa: CAWRYLDSDNSPLHF
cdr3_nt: TGTGCCTGGAGGTATCTGGACAGCGATAATTCACCCCTCCACTTT

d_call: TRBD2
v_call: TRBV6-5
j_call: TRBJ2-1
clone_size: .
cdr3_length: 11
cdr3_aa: CASGTSLEQFF
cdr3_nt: TGTGCCAGCGGGACTAGTCTGGAGCAGTTCTTC

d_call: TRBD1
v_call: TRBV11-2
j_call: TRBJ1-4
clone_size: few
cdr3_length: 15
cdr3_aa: CASSAGQGVKEKLFF
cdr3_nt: TGTGCCAGCAGCGCCGGACAGGGTGTAAAGGAAAAACTGTTTTTT

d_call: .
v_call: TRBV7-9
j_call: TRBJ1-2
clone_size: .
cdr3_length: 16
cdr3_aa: CASSSPEGRDGYGYTF
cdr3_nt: TGTGCCAGCAGCTCCCCGGAGGGGAGAGATGGCTATGGCTACACCTTC

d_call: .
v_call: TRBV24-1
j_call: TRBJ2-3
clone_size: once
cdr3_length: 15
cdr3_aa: CATSDHTAVTDTQYF
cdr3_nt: TGTGCCACCAGTGATCACACCGCGGTCACAGATACGCAGTATTTT

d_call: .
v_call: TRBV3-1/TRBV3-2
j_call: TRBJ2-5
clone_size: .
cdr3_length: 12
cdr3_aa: CASSQSRETQYF
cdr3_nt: TGTGCCAGCAGCCAATCCCGGGAGACCCAGTACTTC

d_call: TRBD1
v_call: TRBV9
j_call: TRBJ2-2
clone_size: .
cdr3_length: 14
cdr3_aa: CASSVTGETGELFF
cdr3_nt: TGTGCCAGCAGCGTAACAGGGGAGACCGGGGAGCTGTTTTTT

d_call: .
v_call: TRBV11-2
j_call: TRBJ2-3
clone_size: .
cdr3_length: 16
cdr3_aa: CASSLTAATSTDTQYF
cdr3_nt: TGTGCCAGCAGCTTAACTGCCGCGACTAGCACAGATACGCAGTATTTT

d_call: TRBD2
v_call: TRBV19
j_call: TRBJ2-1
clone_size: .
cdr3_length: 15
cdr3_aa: CASSSGRVPYNEQFF
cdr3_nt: TGTGCCAGTAGTAGCGGGAGGGTCCCCTACAATGAGCAGTTCTTC

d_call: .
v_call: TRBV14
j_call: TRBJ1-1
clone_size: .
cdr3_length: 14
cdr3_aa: CASSQTGTPTEAFF
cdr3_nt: TGTGCCAGCAGCCAAACCGGGACACCTACTGAAGCTTTCTTT

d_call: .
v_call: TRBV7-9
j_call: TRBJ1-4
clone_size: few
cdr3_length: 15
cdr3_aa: CASSLDGAANEKLFF
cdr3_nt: TGTGCCAGCAGCTTAGACGGCGCGGCTAATGAAAAACTGTTTTTT

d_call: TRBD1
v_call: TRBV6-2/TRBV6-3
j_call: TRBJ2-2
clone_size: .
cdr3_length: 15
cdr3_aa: CASSWGQVYTGELFF
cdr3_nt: TGTGCCAGCAGTTGGGGACAGGTTTACACCGGGGAGCTGTTTTTT

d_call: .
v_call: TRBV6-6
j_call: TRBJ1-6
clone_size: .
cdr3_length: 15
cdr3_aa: CASSGLGGGFSPLHF
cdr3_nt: TGTGCCAGCAGTGGGCTCGGGGGGGGGTTTTCACCCCTCCACTTT

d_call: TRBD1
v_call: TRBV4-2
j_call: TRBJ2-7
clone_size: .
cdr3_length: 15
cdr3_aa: CASSRGTADSYEQYF
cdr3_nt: TGTGCCAGCAGCCGAGGGACAGCCGATTCCTACGAGCAGTACTTC

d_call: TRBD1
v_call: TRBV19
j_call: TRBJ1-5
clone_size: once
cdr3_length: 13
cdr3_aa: CASRDRGNQPQHF
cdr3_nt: TGTGCCAGTAGAGACAGGGGCAATCAGCCCCAGCATTTT

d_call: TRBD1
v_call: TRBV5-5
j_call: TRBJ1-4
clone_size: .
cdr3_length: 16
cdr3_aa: CASRDHRGRMYEKLFF
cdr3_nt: TGTGCCAGCAGGGACCACAGGGGGCGCATGTATGAAAAACTGTTTTTT

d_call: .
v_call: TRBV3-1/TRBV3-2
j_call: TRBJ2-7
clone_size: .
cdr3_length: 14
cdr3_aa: CASSPPGRVYEQYF
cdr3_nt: TGTGCCAGCAGCCCGCCGGGCAGGGTGTACGAGCAGTACTTC

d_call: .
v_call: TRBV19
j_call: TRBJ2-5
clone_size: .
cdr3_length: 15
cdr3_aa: CASSKGRTYQETQYF
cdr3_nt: TGTGCCAGTAGTAAAGGGAGGACCTACCAAGAGACCCAGTACTTC

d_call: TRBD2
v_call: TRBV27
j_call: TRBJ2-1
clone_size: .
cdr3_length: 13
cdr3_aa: CASRRGSYNEQFF
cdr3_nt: TGTGCCAGCAGGCGGGGGTCCTACAATGAGCAGTTCTTC

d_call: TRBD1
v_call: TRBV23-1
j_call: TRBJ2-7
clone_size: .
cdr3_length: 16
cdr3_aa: CASSQMRGQGNYEQYF
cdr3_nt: TGCGCCAGCAGTCAAATGAGGGGACAGGGGAACTACGAGCAGTACTTC

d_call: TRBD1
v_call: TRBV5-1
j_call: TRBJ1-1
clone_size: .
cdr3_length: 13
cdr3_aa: CASSLRQGTEAFF
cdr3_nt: TGCGCCAGCAGCTTGAGACAGGGGACTGAAGCTTTCTTT